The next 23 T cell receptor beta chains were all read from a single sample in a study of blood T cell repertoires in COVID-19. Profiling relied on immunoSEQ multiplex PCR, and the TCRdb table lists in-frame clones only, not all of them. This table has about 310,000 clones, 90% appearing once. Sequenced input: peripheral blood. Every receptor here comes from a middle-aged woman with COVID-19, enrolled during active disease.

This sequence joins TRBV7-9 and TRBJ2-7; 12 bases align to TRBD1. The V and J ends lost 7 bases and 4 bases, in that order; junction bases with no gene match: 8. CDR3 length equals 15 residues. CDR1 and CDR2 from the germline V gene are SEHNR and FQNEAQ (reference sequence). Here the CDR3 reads CASNDGGQGAYEQYF. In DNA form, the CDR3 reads TGTGCCAGCAACGATGGGGGACAGGGGGCTTACGAGCAGTACTTC.

The CDR3 nucleotides are TGTGCCAGCAACAAACCTCGAGGGGGACGAGAGACCCAGTACTTC. The encoded protein is CASNKPRGGRETQYF. The chain has TRBV7-9 and TRBJ2-5, with D tentatively TRBD1 (6 bases). Per the germline V gene, CDR1 is SEHNR and CDR2 is FQNEAQ (reference sequence). The CDR3 covers 15 residues. The V end lost 7 bases, the J end lost 4 bases, and 19 bases lay between the germline ends.

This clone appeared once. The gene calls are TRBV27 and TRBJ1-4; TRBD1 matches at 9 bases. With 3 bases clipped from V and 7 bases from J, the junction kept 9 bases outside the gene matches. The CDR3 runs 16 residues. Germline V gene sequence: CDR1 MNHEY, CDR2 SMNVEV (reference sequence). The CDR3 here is CASSLTGTGRGEKLFF. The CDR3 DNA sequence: TGTGCCAGCAGTTTGACCGGGACAGGGAGAGGTGAAAAACTGTTTTTT. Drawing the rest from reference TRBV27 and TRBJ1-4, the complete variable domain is EAQVTQNPRYLITVTGKKLTVTCSQNMNHEYMSWYRQDPGLGLRQIYYSMNVEVTDKGDVPEGYKVSRKEKRNFPLILESPSPNQTSLYFCASSLTGTGRGEKLFFGSGTQLSVL.

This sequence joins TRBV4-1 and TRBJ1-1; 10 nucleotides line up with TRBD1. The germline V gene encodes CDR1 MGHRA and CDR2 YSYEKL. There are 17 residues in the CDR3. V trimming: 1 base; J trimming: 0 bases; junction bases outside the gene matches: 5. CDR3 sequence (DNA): TGCGCCAGCAGCCAAGGGGGACAGGGGCTACTGAACACTGAAGCTTTCTTT. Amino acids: CASSQGGQGLLNTEAFF.

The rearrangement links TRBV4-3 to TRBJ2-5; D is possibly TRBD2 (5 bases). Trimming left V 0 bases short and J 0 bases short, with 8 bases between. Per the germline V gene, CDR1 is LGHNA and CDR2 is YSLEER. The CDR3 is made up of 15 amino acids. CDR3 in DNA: TGCGCCAGCAGCCAAGATTGGAGGAACCAAGAGACCCAGTACTTC. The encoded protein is CASSQDWRNQETQYF.

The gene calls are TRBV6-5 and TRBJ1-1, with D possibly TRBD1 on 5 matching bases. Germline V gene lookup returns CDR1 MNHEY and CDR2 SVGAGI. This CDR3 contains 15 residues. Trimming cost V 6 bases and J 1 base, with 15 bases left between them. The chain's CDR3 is CASSSLLGPNTEAFF. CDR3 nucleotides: TGTGCCAGCAGCTCTTTATTGGGGCCGAACACTGAAGCTTTCTTT.

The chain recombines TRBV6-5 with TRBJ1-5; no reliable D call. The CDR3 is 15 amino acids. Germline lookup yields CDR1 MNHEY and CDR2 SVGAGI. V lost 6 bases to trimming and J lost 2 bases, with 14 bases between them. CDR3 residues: CASSLTRGGNQPQHF. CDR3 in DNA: TGTGCCAGCAGCCTAACCCGGGGAGGCAATCAGCCCCAGCATTTT.

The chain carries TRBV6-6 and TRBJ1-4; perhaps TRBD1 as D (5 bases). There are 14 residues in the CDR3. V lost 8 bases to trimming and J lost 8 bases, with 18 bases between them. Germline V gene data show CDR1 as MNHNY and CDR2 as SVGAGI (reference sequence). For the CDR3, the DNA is TGTGCCAGCCGTACGAGTGGGGCGGGAGAAAAACTGTTTTTT. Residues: CASRTSGAGEKLFF.

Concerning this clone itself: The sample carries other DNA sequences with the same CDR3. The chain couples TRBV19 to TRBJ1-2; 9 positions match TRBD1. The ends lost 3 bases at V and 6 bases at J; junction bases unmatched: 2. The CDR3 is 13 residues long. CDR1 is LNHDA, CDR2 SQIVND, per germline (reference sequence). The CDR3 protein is CASSIRQGDGYTF. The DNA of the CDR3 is TGTGCCAGTAGTATTCGACAGGGGGATGGCTACACCTTC.

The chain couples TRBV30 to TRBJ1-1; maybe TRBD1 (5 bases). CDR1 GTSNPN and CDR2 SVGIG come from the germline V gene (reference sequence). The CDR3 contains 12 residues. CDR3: CAKIGDDTEAFF. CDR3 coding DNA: TGTGCGAAAATAGGGGATGACACTGAAGCTTTCTTT.

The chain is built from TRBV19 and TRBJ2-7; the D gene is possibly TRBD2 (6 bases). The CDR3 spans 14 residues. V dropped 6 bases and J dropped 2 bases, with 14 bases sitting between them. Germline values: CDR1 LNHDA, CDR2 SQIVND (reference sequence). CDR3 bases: TGTGCCAGTAGCCGGGGAGGCACCACCTACGAGCAGTACTTC. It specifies CASSRGGTTYEQYF.

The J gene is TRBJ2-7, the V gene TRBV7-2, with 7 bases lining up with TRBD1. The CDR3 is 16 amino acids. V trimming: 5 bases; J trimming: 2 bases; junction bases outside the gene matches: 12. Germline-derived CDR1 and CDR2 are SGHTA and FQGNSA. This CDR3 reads CASSIDRDSGTYEQYF. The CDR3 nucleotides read TGTGCCAGCAGCATCGACCGGGACAGTGGGACCTACGAGCAGTACTTC.

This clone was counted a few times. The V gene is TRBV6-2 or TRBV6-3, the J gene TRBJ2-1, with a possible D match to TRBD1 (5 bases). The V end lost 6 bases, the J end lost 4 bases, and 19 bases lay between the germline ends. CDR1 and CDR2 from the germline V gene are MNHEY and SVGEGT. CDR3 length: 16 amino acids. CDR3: CASRPPTVGFYNEQFF. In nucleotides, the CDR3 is TGTGCCAGCAGACCTCCGACAGTGGGGTTTTACAATGAGCAGTTCTTC.

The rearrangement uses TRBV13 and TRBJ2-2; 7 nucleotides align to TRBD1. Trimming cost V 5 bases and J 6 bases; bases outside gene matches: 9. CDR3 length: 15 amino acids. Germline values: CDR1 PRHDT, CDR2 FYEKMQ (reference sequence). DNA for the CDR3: TGTGCCAGCAGCGCCGGGACAGCAGGGCCCGGGGAGCTGTTTTTT. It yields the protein CASSAGTAGPGELFF.

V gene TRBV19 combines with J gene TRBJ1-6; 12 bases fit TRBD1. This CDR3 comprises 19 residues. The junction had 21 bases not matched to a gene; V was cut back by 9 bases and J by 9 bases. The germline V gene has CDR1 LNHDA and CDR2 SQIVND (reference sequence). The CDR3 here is CASLPARDRGQPGTSPLHF. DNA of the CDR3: TGTGCCAGCCTCCCTGCCCGGGACAGGGGGCAACCCGGTACTTCACCCCTCCACTTT.

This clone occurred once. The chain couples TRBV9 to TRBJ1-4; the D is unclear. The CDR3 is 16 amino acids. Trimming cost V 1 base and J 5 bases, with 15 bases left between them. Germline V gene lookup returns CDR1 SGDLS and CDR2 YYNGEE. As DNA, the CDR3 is TGTGCCAGCAGCGTATCGACCGGGAACAACAATGAAAAACTGTTTTTT. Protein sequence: CASSVSTGNNNEKLFF.

CDR3 DNA: TGTGCCAGCAGTGACTTTGTTACGGACACAGGGACCCAGTACTTC. The encoded protein is CASSDFVTDTGTQYF. J is TRBJ2-5 and V is TRBV2; D possibly corresponds to TRBD1 (5 bases). CDR1 is SNHLY, CDR2 FYNNEI, per germline. Trimming cost V 3 bases and J 7 bases, with 18 bases left between them. This CDR3 has 15 residues. Full variable domain (rest looked up from reference TRBV2 and TRBJ2-5): EPEVTQTPSHQVTQMGQEVILRCVPISNHLYFYWYRQILGQKVEFLVSFYNNEISEKSEIFDDQFSVERPDGSNFTLKIRSTKLEDSAMYFCASSDFVTDTGTQYFGPGTRLLVL.

For the CDR3, the DNA is TGTGCCAGCAGCCGGGACAACAGGGGCACAGATACGCAGTATTTT. This encodes CASSRDNRGTDTQYF. The rearrangement joins TRBV7-2 to TRBJ2-3, with D possibly being TRBD1 (6 bases). CDR3 length equals 15 residues. CDR1 is SGHTA and CDR2 is FQGNSA in the germline V gene. The V gene lost 5 bases and the J gene lost 1 base, with 13 bases spanning the gap.

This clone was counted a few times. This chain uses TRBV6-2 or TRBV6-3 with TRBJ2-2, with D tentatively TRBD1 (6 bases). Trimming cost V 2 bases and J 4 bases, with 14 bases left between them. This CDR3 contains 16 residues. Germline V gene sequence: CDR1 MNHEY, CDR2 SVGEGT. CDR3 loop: CASSYPAGAGTGELFF. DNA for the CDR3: TGTGCCAGCAGTTACCCCGCAGGGGCGGGCACCGGGGAGCTGTTTTTT.

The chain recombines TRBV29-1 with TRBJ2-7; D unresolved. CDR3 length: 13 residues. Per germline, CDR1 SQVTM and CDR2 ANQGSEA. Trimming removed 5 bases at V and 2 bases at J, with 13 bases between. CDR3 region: CSVRTTRPYEQYF. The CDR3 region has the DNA TGCAGCGTTCGAACGACACGTCCCTACGAGCAGTACTTC.

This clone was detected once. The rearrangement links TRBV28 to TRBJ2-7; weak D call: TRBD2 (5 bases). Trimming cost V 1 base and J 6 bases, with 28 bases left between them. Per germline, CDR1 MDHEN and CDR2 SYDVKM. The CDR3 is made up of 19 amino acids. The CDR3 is CASSLSLVEWARPEGEQYF. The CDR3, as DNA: TGTGCCAGCAGTTTATCGTTAGTGGAGTGGGCCAGGCCCGAGGGCGAGCAGTACTTC.

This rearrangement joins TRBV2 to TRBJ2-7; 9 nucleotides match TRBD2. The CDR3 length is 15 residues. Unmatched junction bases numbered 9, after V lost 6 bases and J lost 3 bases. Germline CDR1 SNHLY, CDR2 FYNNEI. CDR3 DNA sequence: TGTGCCAGCAGCTTGCTAGCGGGGCCGGGCTACGAGCAGTACTTC. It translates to CASSLLAGPGYEQYF.

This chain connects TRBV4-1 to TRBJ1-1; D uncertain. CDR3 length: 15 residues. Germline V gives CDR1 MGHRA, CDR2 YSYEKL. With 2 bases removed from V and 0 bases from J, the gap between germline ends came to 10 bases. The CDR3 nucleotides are TGCGCCAGCAGCCAAAATGGAGGGCTGAACACTGAAGCTTTCTTT. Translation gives CASSQNGGLNTEAFF.